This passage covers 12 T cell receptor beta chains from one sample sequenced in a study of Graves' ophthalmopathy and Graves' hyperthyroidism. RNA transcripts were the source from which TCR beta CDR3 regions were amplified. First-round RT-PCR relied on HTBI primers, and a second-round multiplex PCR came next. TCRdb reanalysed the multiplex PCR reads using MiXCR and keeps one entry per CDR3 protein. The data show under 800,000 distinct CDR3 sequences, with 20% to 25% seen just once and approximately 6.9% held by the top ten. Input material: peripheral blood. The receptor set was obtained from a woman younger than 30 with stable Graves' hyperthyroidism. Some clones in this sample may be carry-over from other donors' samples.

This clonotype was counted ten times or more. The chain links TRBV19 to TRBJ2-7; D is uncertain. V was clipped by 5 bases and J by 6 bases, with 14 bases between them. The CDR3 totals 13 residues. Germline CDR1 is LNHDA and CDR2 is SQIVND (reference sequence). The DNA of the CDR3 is TGTGCCAGTAGTGCCCATAATCTTGGCGAGCAGTACTTC. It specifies CASSAHNLGEQYF.

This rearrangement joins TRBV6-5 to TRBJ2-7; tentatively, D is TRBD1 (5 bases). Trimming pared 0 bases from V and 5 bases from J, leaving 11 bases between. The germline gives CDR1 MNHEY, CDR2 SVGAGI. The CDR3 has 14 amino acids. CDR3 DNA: TGTGCCAGCAGTTACTCCCAGGGCAGCCACGAGCAGTACTTC. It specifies CASSYSQGSHEQYF.

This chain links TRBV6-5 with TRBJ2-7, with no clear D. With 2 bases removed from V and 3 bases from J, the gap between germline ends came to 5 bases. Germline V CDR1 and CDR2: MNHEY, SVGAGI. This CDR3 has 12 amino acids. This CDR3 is CASSYQIYEQYF. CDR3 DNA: TGTGCCAGCAGTTACCAGATCTACGAGCAGTACTTC.

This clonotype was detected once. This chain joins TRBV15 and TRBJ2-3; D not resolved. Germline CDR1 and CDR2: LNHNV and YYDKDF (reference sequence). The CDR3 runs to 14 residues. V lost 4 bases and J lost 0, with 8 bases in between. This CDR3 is CATSTYTSTDTQYF. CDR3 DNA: TGTGCCACCAGCACATATACTAGCACAGATACGCAGTATTTT.

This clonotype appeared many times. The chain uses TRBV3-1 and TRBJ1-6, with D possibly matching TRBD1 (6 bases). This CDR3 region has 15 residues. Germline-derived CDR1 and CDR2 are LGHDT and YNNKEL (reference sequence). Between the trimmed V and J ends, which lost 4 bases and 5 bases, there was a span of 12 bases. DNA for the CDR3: TGTGCCAGCAGCCCACGGACAGTTAATAATTCACCCCTCCACTTT. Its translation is CASSPRTVNNSPLHF.

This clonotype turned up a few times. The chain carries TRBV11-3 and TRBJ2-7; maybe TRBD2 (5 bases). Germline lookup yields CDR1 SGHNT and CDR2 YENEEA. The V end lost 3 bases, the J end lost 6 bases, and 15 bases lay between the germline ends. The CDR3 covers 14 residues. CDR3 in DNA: TGTGCCAGCAGCTTGGCGGGCCGGGGAGTCGAGCAGTACTTC. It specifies CASSLAGRGVEQYF.

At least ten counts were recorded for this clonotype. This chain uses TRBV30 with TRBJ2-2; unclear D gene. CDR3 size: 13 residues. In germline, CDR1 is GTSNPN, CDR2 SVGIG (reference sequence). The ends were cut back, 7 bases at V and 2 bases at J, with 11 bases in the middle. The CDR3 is CASGSVNTGELFF. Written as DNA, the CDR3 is TGTGCCTCCGGGTCGGTAAACACCGGGGAGCTGTTTTTT.

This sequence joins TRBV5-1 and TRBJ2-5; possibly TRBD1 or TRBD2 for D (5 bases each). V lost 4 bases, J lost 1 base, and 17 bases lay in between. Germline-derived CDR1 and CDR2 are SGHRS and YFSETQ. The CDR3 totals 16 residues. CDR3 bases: TGCGCCAGCAGCAGGTCCCGGGACGGAGTCCAAGAGACCCAGTACTTC. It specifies CASSRSRDGVQETQYF.

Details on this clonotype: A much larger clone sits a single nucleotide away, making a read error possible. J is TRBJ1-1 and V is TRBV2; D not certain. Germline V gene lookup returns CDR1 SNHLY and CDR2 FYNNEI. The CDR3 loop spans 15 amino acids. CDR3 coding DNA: TGTGCCAGCACCAACCCGACACAGAGGAACACTGAAGCTTGCTTT. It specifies CASTNPTQRNTEACF.

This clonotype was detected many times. Here the CDR3 DNA reads TGTGCCAGCAGCTTAGGTTACCAGGCGACCTACGAGCAGTACTTC. Protein: CASSLGYQATYEQYF. The V call is TRBV7-2, the J call TRBJ2-7; D is undetermined. Trimming took off 1 base at V and 2 bases at J, with 12 bases between the two ends. The germline V gene encodes CDR1 SGHTA and CDR2 FQGNSA. The CDR3 covers 15 residues.

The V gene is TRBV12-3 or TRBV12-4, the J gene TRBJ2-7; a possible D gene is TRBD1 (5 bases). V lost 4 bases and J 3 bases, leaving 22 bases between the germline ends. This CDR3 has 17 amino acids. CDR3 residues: CASSSAQTRAWGYEQYF. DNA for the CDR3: TGTGCCAGCAGTTCCGCCCAGACCAGGGCATGGGGCTACGAGCAGTACTTC.

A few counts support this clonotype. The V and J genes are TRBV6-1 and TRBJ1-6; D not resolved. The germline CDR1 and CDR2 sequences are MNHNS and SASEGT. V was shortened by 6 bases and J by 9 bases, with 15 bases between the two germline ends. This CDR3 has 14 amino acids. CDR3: CASSFDGRGSPLHF. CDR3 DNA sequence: TGTGCCAGCAGCTTCGACGGGAGAGGTTCACCCCTCCACTTT.